One and the same sample provided the 16 T cell receptor beta chains below, sequenced in a study of early T cells in non-severe SARS-CoV-2 infection. From the 5' RACE reads, TCRdb called clonotypes with MiXCR, one entry per CDR3 protein. This sample has approximately 75,000 distinct CDR3 sequences; 3.5% to 6% occur once, and the top ten carry under 4%. The sequencing used whole blood, collected at baseline. The receptors stem from an adult who was a healthcare worker with PCR-confirmed SARS-CoV-2 infection or an uninfected control (not recorded which). The donor label of this sample is uncertain.

V gene TRBV11-2 combines with J gene TRBJ1-6; 7 nucleotides line up with TRBD1. V was clipped by 5 bases and J by 7 bases; unmatched bases: 8. Germline V CDR1 and CDR2: SGHAT, FQNNGV. This CDR3 spans 15 amino acids. The CDR3 DNA follows: TGTGCCAGCAGCCCCCGACAGGGCCAGAATTCACCCCTCCACTTT. It encodes CASSPRQGQNSPLHF. Variable domain in full (rest from reference TRBV11-2 and TRBJ1-6): EAGVAQSPRYKIIEKRQSVAFWCNPISGHATLYWYQQILGQGPKLLIQFQNNGVVDDSQLPKDRFSAERLKGVDSTLKIQPAKLEDSAVYLCASSPRQGQNSPLHFGNGTRLTVT.

This clonotype was picked up a small number of times. This sequence joins TRBV5-1 and TRBJ2-3; weak D call: TRBD1 (5 bases). Trimming took off 2 bases at V and 0 bases at J, with 13 bases between the two ends. The CDR3 is 16 amino acids. Germline CDR1 is SGHRS and CDR2 is YFSETQ. In nucleotides, the CDR3 is TGCGCCAGCAGCTTTATTAGGGGTGCTAGCACAGATACGCAGTATTTT. Translating it yields CASSFIRGASTDTQYF.

This clonotype occurred many times. The CDR3 loop reads CSATGSPNTEAFF. In DNA, the CDR3 is TGCAGTGCTACCGGCAGTCCGAACACTGAAGCTTTCTTT. The chain couples TRBV20-1 to TRBJ1-1; no clear D. This CDR3 contains 13 residues. The germline V gene encodes CDR1 DFQATT and CDR2 SNEGSKA (reference sequence). V was clipped by 4 bases and J by 1 base, with 10 bases between them.

The genes are TRBV12-3 or TRBV12-4 and TRBJ2-7; 7 positions match TRBD1. Trimming cost V 5 bases and J 2 bases; bases outside gene matches: 6. The length of the CDR3 is 14 residues. DNA of the CDR3: TGTGCCAGCAGTCGACAGGGAATAGCCTACGAGCAGTACTTC. This encodes CASSRQGIAYEQYF.

This clonotype was seen a handful of times. The gene calls are TRBV6-2 or TRBV6-3 and TRBJ2-7; TRBD1 agrees at 9 bases. With V trimmed by 6 bases and J by 3 bases, 15 bases remained unmatched. The CDR3 is 17 amino acids. From germline, CDR1 is MNHEY and CDR2 SVGEGT. CDR3 in amino acids: CASRQGARDWIRYEQYF. In DNA, the CDR3 is TGTGCCAGCAGACAGGGGGCGAGAGATTGGATTCGCTACGAGCAGTACTTC.

The V and J genes are TRBV6-2 or TRBV6-3 and TRBJ2-4, with D possibly matching TRBD2 (5 bases). CDR3 length equals 17 residues. In germline, CDR1 is MNHEY, CDR2 SVGEGT. V was pared by 0 bases and J by 2 bases, with 14 bases between. CDR3: CASSYSATKLPKNIQYF. DNA for the CDR3: TGTGCCAGCAGTTACTCGGCGACTAAGCTACCCAAAAACATTCAGTACTTC.

This clonotype was seen many times. CDR3 bases: TGTGCCAGCGCCCGACTAGCGGGGGGGTCCAATGAGCAGTTCTTC. It yields the protein CASARLAGGSNEQFF. V gene TRBV6-1 combines with J gene TRBJ2-1; 14 bases map to TRBD2. The junction had 6 bases not matched to a gene; V was cut back by 8 bases and J by 6 bases. The length of the CDR3 is 15 residues. Germline V CDR1 and CDR2: MNHNS, SASEGT.

This clonotype has a count of ten or more. This chain uses TRBV7-9 with TRBJ2-1; 9 bases line up with TRBD1. V lost 4 bases to trimming and J lost 9 bases; unmatched junction nucleotides: 10. This CDR3 is built from 15 residues. Germline V lookup: CDR1 SEHNR, CDR2 FQNEAQ (reference sequence). CDR3 DNA sequence: TGTGCCAGCAGCTCCGGGACAGGGTCCGAAGGTGAGCAGTTCTTC. This gives the protein CASSSGTGSEGEQFF.

In this sample, this clonotype turned up a few times. V usage is TRBV20-1 and J usage is TRBJ1-2, with no clear D. The CDR3 is made up of 14 amino acids. Per germline, CDR1 DFQATT and CDR2 SNEGSKA (reference sequence). V lost 0 bases and J 5 bases, leaving 13 bases between the germline ends. The CDR3 region is CSARDQTDGYGYTF. In DNA form, the CDR3 reads TGCAGTGCTAGAGATCAGACGGATGGATATGGCTACACCTTC.

This clonotype was observed at least ten times. The rearrangement joins TRBV4-1 to TRBJ2-1, with D possibly TRBD1 on 5 matching bases. V shed 0 bases and J shed 3 bases, with 9 bases lying between them. The CDR3 contains 15 residues. Germline V gene lookup returns CDR1 MGHRA and CDR2 YSYEKL. The CDR3 DNA follows: TGCGCCAGCAGCCAAGATCAGGGTTACTACAATGAGCAGTTCTTC. This translates into CASSQDQGYYNEQFF.

This clonotype was seen repeatedly, ten times or more. The rearrangement joins TRBV19 to TRBJ2-5; weak D call: TRBD2 (6 bases). There are 14 residues in the CDR3. Trimming pared 8 bases from V and 3 bases from J, leaving 16 bases between. In germline, CDR1 is LNHDA, CDR2 SQIVND (reference sequence). DNA for the CDR3: TGTGCCAGTGCAACCTTGGACTATGAAGAGACCCAGTACTTC. Amino acids: CASATLDYEETQYF.

This clonotype was recorded at least ten times. The V and J genes are TRBV6-1 and TRBJ2-1; D unclear. CDR1 is MNHNS, CDR2 SASEGT, per germline. V was pared by 1 base and J by 0 bases, with 10 bases between. CDR3 length equals 16 residues. CDR3 amino acids: CASSEGNTFSYNEQFF. The CDR3 region has the DNA TGTGCCAGCAGTGAAGGGAACACTTTCTCCTACAATGAGCAGTTCTTC.

This clonotype showed up just a few times. The chain has TRBV6-2 or TRBV6-3 and TRBJ1-1; 8 nucleotides agree with TRBD1. The CDR3 contains 18 residues. CDR1 is MNHEY, CDR2 SVGEGT, per germline. V trimming: 4 bases; J trimming: 3 bases; junction bases outside the gene matches: 16. CDR3 nucleotides: TGTGCCAGCAGTTGGCCCTTCGGGCAGGGGGCTAGGGACACTGAAGCTTTCTTT. Translating gives CASSWPFGQGARDTEAFF.

This clonotype was seen ten or more times. The V and J genes are TRBV19 and TRBJ1-1, with D possibly TRBD1 on 5 matching bases. The ends were cut back, 6 bases at V and 7 bases at J, with 15 bases in the middle. The CDR3 loop spans 13 amino acids. Germline V gene sequence: CDR1 LNHDA, CDR2 SQIVND (reference sequence). The CDR3 here is CASRVGPRNEAFF. The CDR3 DNA follows: TGTGCCAGTAGGGTGGGGCCCAGGAATGAAGCTTTCTTT.

This clonotype was seen ten or more times. This chain joins TRBV5-5 and TRBJ2-2; D is unclear. The CDR3 loop spans 16 amino acids. V was shortened by 6 bases and J by 3 bases, with 18 bases between the two germline ends. Germline lookup yields CDR1 SGHKS and CDR2 YYEKEE (reference sequence). Here the CDR3 DNA reads TGTGCCAGCAACCCCCTGGAGAGTTGGGACACCGGGGAGCTGTTTTTT. Its translation: CASNPLESWDTGELFF.

This clonotype was observed many times. CDR3 region: CASLSPAGQGGYTF. For the CDR3, the DNA is TGTGCCAGCCTGTCTCCGGCGGGGCAGGGTGGCTACACCTTC. The V call is TRBV2, the J call TRBJ1-2, with TRBD1 as a possible D gene (5 bases). Germline CDR1 and CDR2: SNHLY and FYNNEI. Trimming shortened V by 8 bases and J by 7 bases, and 20 bases separated the two germline ends. CDR3 length: 14 amino acids.